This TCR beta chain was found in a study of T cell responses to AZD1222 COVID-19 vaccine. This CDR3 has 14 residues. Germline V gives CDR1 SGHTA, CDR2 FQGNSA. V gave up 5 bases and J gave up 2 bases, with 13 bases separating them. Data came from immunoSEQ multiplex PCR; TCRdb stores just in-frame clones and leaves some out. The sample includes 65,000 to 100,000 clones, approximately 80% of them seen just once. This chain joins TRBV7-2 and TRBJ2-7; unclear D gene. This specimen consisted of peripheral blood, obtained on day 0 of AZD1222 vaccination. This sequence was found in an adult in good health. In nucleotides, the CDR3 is TGTGCCAGCAGCCTTCCGGACCTTCCCTACGAGCAGTACTTC. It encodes CASSLPDLPYEQYF.